The 5 T cell receptor beta chains reported below all come from one sample, sequenced in a study of T cell responses to AZD1222 COVID-19 vaccine (dated by TCRdb to about 2021). Library preparation was by the immunoSEQ multiplex PCR assay. Not all clones reach the TCRdb copy of this immuneACCESS table, which keeps in-frame sequences only. Checked studies attribute under half of the gap to unresolved V genes and leave the rest unexplained. This sample comprises about 180,000 clones, about 90% of them detected only once. The ten largest clones represent approximately 1.9% of the sample. This specimen's time point label, interpreted: about 28 days (+/-7) after the second vaccine dose. The sample was peripheral blood, taken 28 days after the second AZD1222 dose. These receptors all come from an adult who received the AZD1222 COVID-19 vaccine.

The chain carries TRBV5-1 and TRBJ2-3; D possibly corresponds to TRBD2 (6 bases). Germline CDR1 and CDR2: SGHRS and YFSETQ. Trimming cost V 2 bases and J 5 bases, with 9 bases left between them. This CDR3 is 13 amino acids long. CDR3 in DNA: TGCGCCAGCAGCTTTGGAGGGGAAGATACGCAGTATTTT. This sequence encodes CASSFGGEDTQYF.

The chain links TRBV9 to TRBJ1-3, with TRBD1 as a possible D gene (6 bases). Germline V gives CDR1 SGDLS, CDR2 YYNGEE. V lost 4 bases and J 1 base, leaving 15 bases between the germline ends. The CDR3 contains 16 residues. As DNA, the CDR3 is TGTGCCAGCAGCCCACCCTGGGGGCTTTCTGGAAACACCATATATTTT. Protein product: CASSPPWGLSGNTIYF.

This clone was seen just once. V is TRBV7-9 and J is TRBJ2-5; 8 nucleotides agree with TRBD2. The CDR3 runs 16 residues. Unmatched junction bases numbered 8, after V lost 5 bases and J lost 0 bases. Germline V gene sequence: CDR1 SEHNR, CDR2 FQNEAQ (reference sequence). CDR3 sequence (DNA): TGTGCCAGCAGCCCAAGCGGGAGACTGTACCAAGAGACCCAGTACTTC. Amino acids: CASSPSGRLYQETQYF.

V gene TRBV18 combines with J gene TRBJ2-7, with 9 bases lining up with TRBD2. CDR1 KGHSH and CDR2 LQKENI come from the germline V gene. The CDR3 spans 17 residues. With 1 base clipped from V and 5 bases from J, the junction kept 12 bases outside the gene matches. The CDR3 nucleotides read TGTGCCAGCTCACCACAGGGGGGTAGCGGGAGTCATAACGAGCAGTACTTC. Residues: CASSPQGGSGSHNEQYF.

The chain has TRBV11-2 and TRBJ1-2, with D tentatively TRBD1 (5 bases). Germline CDR1 and CDR2: SGHAT and FQNNGV. V gave up 1 base and J gave up 7 bases, with 13 bases separating them. The CDR3 totals 14 residues. In nucleotides, the CDR3 is TGTGCCAGCAGCTTAGCCCCAGGGAATGTTGGCTACACCTTC. Amino acids: CASSLAPGNVGYTF.